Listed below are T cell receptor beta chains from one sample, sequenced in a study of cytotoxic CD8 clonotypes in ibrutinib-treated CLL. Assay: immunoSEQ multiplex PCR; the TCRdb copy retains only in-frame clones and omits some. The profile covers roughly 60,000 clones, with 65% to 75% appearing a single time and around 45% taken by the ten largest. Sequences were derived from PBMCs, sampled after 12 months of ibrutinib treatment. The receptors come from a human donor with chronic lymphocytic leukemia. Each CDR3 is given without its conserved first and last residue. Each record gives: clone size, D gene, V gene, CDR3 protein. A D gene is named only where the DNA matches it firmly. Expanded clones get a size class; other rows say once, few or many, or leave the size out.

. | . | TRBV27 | ASTTGDTEAF
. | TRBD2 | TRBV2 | ASKSSGRSWGTDTQY
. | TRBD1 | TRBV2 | ASRRQGFSNQPQH
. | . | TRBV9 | ASNRAGGDTIY
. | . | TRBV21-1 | ASTTDVAGLLCHEQY
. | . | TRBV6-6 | ASKRGSGVTEQY
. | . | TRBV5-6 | ASSLAPSHPA
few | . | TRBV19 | ASSPYGVAARYGYT
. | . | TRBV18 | ASSEVEANFPELF
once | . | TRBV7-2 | ASSLRTVSYEQY
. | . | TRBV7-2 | ASSLEGTSYNEQF
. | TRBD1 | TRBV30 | ACDLRDRVNYGYT
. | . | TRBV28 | ASVGGAGEQY
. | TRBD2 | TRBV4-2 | ASTRGGPAGAGELF
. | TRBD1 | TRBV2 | ASSDVGQGLYEQY
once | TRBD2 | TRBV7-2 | ASSPWTAGVGSEKQY
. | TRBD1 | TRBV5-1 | ASSRGYRGEETQY
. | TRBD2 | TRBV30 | AWSVLAGQRLAGGPRVYEQY